Following are 22 T cell receptor beta chains from one sample sequenced in a study of Graves' ophthalmopathy and Graves' hyperthyroidism. TCR beta CDR3 regions were amplified from RNA transcripts. First-round RT-PCR relied on HTBI primers, and a second-round multiplex PCR came next. A single record per CDR3 protein comes from TCRdb applying MiXCR to the multiplex PCR reads. The profile covers a few hundred thousand distinct CDR3 sequences, with roughly 21% appearing a single time and 2.5% to 3.5% taken by the ten largest. Specimen: peripheral blood. The receptors were gathered from a woman under 30 with stable Graves' hyperthyroidism.

This clonotype was detected only a few times. In DNA form, the CDR3 reads TGTGCCAGCAGCTTACGCACAGGGCTAGCGGATAACTACCAAGAGACCCAGTACTTC. Its protein product is CASSLRTGLADNYQETQYF. The V gene is TRBV11-1, the J gene TRBJ2-5; D perhaps matches TRBD2 (7 bases). The CDR3 contains 19 residues. Germline CDR1 is SGHAT and CDR2 is FQDESV (reference sequence). V shed 2 bases and J shed 0 bases, with 22 bases lying between them.

This clonotype was detected ten times or more. The J gene is TRBJ2-7, the V gene TRBV5-1; the match to TRBD2 covers 9 bases. The CDR3 sequence is 16 residues long. Germline trimming cut 0 bases from V and 2 bases from J; bases unmatched to any gene: 6. CDR1 is SGHRS, CDR2 YFSETQ, per germline. The CDR3 DNA sequence: TGCGCCAGCAGCTTGGCATCTAGCGGGACTACCTACGAGCAGTACTTC. Protein: CASSLASSGTTYEQYF.

This clonotype was recorded at least ten times. V is TRBV24-1 and J is TRBJ2-5; D is ambiguous. This CDR3 comprises 14 residues. The germline gives CDR1 KGHDR, CDR2 SFDVKD. Trimming pared 4 bases from V and 2 bases from J, leaving 10 bases between. The CDR3 nucleotides are TGTGCCACCAGTGAGCCGGATTTACAAGAGACCCAGTACTTC. Translation: CATSEPDLQETQYF.

This clonotype was detected many times. The chain links TRBV14 to TRBJ2-7; possible D gene TRBD2, 6 bases. The V gene's germline CDR1 is SGHDN and CDR2 FVKESK. The V end was cut by 3 bases, the J end by 0 bases, with 18 bases between. The CDR3 contains 17 residues. CDR3 in DNA: TGTGCCAGCAGCCATGGGGGGAGCGGGTGGAGCTCCTACGAGCAGTACTTC. Translating it yields CASSHGGSGWSSYEQYF.

This chain links TRBV5-1 with TRBJ2-2; TRBD2 matches at 8 bases. V gave up 4 bases and J gave up 1 base; unmatched junction bases: 15. This CDR3 comprises 19 residues. From germline, CDR1 is SGHRS and CDR2 YFSETQ. The CDR3 reads CASSIGRERESQNTGELFF. CDR3 DNA sequence: TGCGCCAGCAGCATTGGGCGGGAGCGGGAGAGTCAGAACACCGGGGAGCTGTTTTTT.

This clonotype was seen ten or more times. This chain connects TRBV6-5 to TRBJ2-2, with TRBD2 matching over 12 bases. This CDR3 has 17 amino acids. Trimming cost V 2 bases and J 3 bases; bases outside gene matches: 4. Germline assignment: CDR1 MNHEY and CDR2 SVGAGI. The CDR3 DNA reads TGTGCCAGCAGTTACCGTCCTAGCGGGAGGGACACCGGGGAGCTGTTTTTT. This sequence encodes CASSYRPSGRDTGELFF.

Comments on this clonotype: Since a much larger clone is just one base distant, this may be a read error. The chain joins TRBV6-2 or TRBV6-3 to TRBJ1-1; 8 positions agree with TRBD1. This CDR3 has 15 residues. The V segment lost 7 bases and the J segment 3 bases; nucleotides outside the gene matches: 10. Germline V gene sequence: CDR1 MNHEY, CDR2 SVGEGT. CDR3 region: CASINPGGEYTEAFF. As DNA, the CDR3 is TGTGCCAGCATCAACCCAGGGGGCGAATACACTGAAGCTTTCTTT.

This clonotype appeared many times. The CDR3 DNA is TGTGCCAGCAGTTTAGAGGGGAGCGGGAATCAGCCCCAGCATTTT. This encodes CASSLEGSGNQPQHF. This chain links TRBV12-3 or TRBV12-4 with TRBJ1-5; TRBD1 might be the D (5 bases). V was clipped by 1 base and J by 4 bases, with 11 bases between them. The CDR3 length is 15 residues.

This clonotype was seen many times. V is TRBV5-1 and J is TRBJ2-2; D gene ambiguous. There are 15 residues in the CDR3. The germline V gene has CDR1 SGHRS and CDR2 YFSETQ. V lost 0 bases to trimming and J lost 4 bases, with 10 bases between them. CDR3 DNA: TGCGCCAGCAGCTTGGACAATAGCTTCACCGGGGAGCTGTTTTTT. Translated, it gives CASSLDNSFTGELFF. Using reference TRBV5-1 and TRBJ2-2 for the parts outside the CDR3, the full variable domain is KAGVTQTPRYLIKTRGQQVTLSCSPISGHRSVSWYQQTPGQGLQFLFEYFSETQRNKGNFPGRFSGRQFSNSRSEMNVSTLELGDSALYLCASSLDNSFTGELFFGEGSRLTVL.

This chain links TRBV6-5 with TRBJ1-1; 8 bases line up with TRBD1. Germline V gene sequence: CDR1 MNHEY, CDR2 SVGAGI. There are 14 residues in the CDR3. Unmatched junction bases numbered 9, after V lost 8 bases and J lost 4 bases. The CDR3 sequence is CASGSDRGITEAFF. The CDR3 coding sequence is TGTGCCAGCGGTTCCGACAGGGGCATCACTGAAGCTTTCTTT.

This clonotype was recorded many times. The chain recombines TRBV20-1 with TRBJ1-5, with D possibly being TRBD1 (5 bases). The germline V and J ends were trimmed by 0 bases and 0 bases, with 18 bases remaining between them. CDR1 and CDR2 (germline): DFQATT, SNEGSKA (reference sequence). This CDR3 spans 18 amino acids. This CDR3 reads CSARDPGTLYYSNQPQHF. In nucleotides, the CDR3 is TGCAGTGCTAGAGATCCCGGGACCCTTTACTATAGCAATCAGCCCCAGCATTTT.

The chain uses TRBV30 and TRBJ1-1; D is undetermined. CDR1 and CDR2 (germline): GTSNPN, SVGIG (reference sequence). This CDR3 is built from 14 residues. Trimming took 0 bases from V and 3 from J, leaving 11 bases between them. The CDR3 DNA reads as TGTGCCTGGAGTGTACGGAAGTGGGACACTGAAGCTTTCTTT. Translated: CAWSVRKWDTEAFF.

This clonotype was detected ten times or more. The CDR3 sequence is CAWSTWEYEQYF. The CDR3 coding sequence is TGTGCCTGGAGTACTTGGGAATACGAGCAGTACTTC. V and J are TRBV30 and TRBJ2-7; D gene unclear. The CDR3 totals 12 residues. The germline V gene encodes CDR1 GTSNPN and CDR2 SVGIG (reference sequence). V lost 2 bases, J lost 4 bases, and 9 bases lay in between. Variable domain in full (rest from reference TRBV30 and TRBJ2-7): SQTIHQWPATLVQPVGSPLSLECTVEGTSNPNLYWYRQAAGRGLQLLFYSVGIGQISSEVPQNLSASRPQDRQFILSSKKLLLSDSGFYLCAWSTWEYEQYFGPGTRLTVT.

At least ten counts were recorded for this clonotype. The chain recombines TRBV6-1 with TRBJ1-1, with D hard to call. This CDR3 region has 14 residues. Germline CDR1 MNHNS, CDR2 SASEGT. Trimming took off 6 bases at V and 0 bases at J, with 11 bases between the two ends. CDR3 amino acids: CASSSSSLNTEAFF. CDR3 bases: TGTGCCAGCAGCTCTTCTTCGTTGAACACTGAAGCTTTCTTT.

The sample holds a few counts of this clonotype. The V and J genes are TRBV18 and TRBJ1-3, with no clear D. CDR3 length equals 16 residues. Germline CDR1 and CDR2: KGHSH and LQKENI. Trimming took off 4 bases at V and 0 bases at J, with 13 bases between the two ends. The CDR3 sequence: CASSQDRKPSGNTIYF. The CDR3, as DNA: TGTGCCAGCTCACAAGACCGAAAACCCTCTGGAAACACCATATATTTT.

Notes on this clonotype: At one of its ends the junction is not consistent with the germline gene, which may arise from a read error. This chain uses TRBV28 with TRBJ2-7; 7 nucleotides agree with TRBD1. Germline V gives CDR1 MDHEN, CDR2 SYDVKM. The length of the CDR3 is 14 residues. The CDR3 protein is CASRLTGASGELYF. The CDR3 bases are TGTGCCAGCAGGCTAACAGGGGCCAGCGGCGAGCTGTACTTC.

This clonotype was seen repeatedly, ten times or more. This rearrangement joins TRBV20-1 to TRBJ1-5; D is ambiguous. This CDR3 is built from 15 residues. The germline V and J ends were trimmed by 0 bases and 2 bases, with 11 bases remaining between them. Germline V gene lookup returns CDR1 DFQATT and CDR2 SNEGSKA (reference sequence). The CDR3, as DNA: TGCAGTGCTAGAGATCCCACCCTGGGCAATCAGCCCCAGCATTTT. This sequence encodes CSARDPTLGNQPQHF.

This clonotype was counted at least ten times. The chain recombines TRBV7-2 with TRBJ2-7, with D perhaps TRBD1 or TRBD2 (6 bases each). The CDR3 runs to 15 residues. Germline V gives CDR1 SGHTA, CDR2 FQGNSA. Deletions cut 0 bases from V and 2 bases from J, with 11 bases between. The CDR3, as DNA: TGTGCCAGCAGCTTAGCGAGGGGGGACCCCTACGAGCAGTACTTC. It specifies CASSLARGDPYEQYF. The full variable domain, with the rest looked up from reference TRBV7-2 and TRBJ2-7, is GAGVSQSPSNKVTEKGKDVELRCDPISGHTALYWYRQSLGQGLEFLIYFQGNSAPDKSGLPSDRFSAERTGGSVSTLTIQRTQQEDSAVYLCASSLARGDPYEQYFGPGTRLTVT.

In its sample, this clonotype was seen many times. The V gene is TRBV7-8, the J gene TRBJ2-7; weak D call: TRBD2 (6 bases). CDR3 size: 14 residues. From germline, CDR1 is SGHVS and CDR2 FQNEAQ. Trimming took 6 bases from V and 11 from J, leaving 23 bases between them. The CDR3 spells CASRPYRSGTGEYF. In DNA, the CDR3 is TGTGCCAGCAGACCATACCGAAGTGGGACGGGGGAGTACTTC.

Note on this clonotype: A read error is possible here, since a much larger clone lies one base away. The V and J genes are TRBV6-1 and TRBJ2-5; possibly TRBD2 for D (6 bases). This CDR3 comprises 13 residues. Germline V gives CDR1 MNHNS, CDR2 SASEGT. CDR3 bases: TGTGCCAGCAGATGGCGGGGCGGAGAGATCCAGTACTTC. Translating gives CASRWRGGEIQYF.

In its sample, this clonotype was seen many times. The J gene is TRBJ2-2, the V gene TRBV4-1, with 10 positions matching TRBD2. V trimming: 4 bases; J trimming: 4 bases; junction bases outside the gene matches: 9. The germline gives CDR1 MGHRA, CDR2 YSYEKL. This CDR3 region has 17 residues. CDR3 DNA: TGCGCCAGCAGCCGATTGACTAGCGGGCGGTTCACCGGGGAGCTGTTTTTT. This encodes CASSRLTSGRFTGELFF.

This clonotype was seen many times. This chain connects TRBV11-2 to TRBJ2-7; tentative D call: TRBD2 (5 bases). The germline V and J ends were trimmed by 3 bases and 4 bases, with 13 bases remaining between them. Per germline, CDR1 SGHAT and CDR2 FQNNGV. The CDR3 is 14 residues long. In DNA form, the CDR3 reads TGTGCCAGCAGCTTTGTGGGGAGACTTTACGAGCAGTACTTC. It yields the protein CASSFVGRLYEQYF.